One T cell receptor beta chain is described in this entry. The antigen remains undetermined. The germline V and J ends were trimmed by 3 bases and 1 base, with 7 bases remaining between them. Germline loops: CDR1 MNHEY, CDR2 SMNVEV (reference sequence). This CDR3 is 15 amino acids long. This specimen belongs to a study of T cell repertoires in cytomegalovirus infection. Study-wide results and caveats: HLA-C-restricted, CMV-specific TCR beta clonotypes were dominant ex vivo.

Each CDR3 protein gets one entry after TCRdb re-called the reads with MiXCR. The sample has around 800,000 distinct CDR3 sequences; about 31% are singletons. The rearrangement links TRBV27 to TRBJ2-6; D gene ambiguous. This sequence was found in a human donor in good health (CMV status not recorded). Some clones in this sample may be carry-over from other donors' samples. Sequenced here: cultured CD8+ T cells from PBMCs, sampled from culture after CMV antigen stimulation. CDR3 nucleotides: TGTGCCAGCAGTTTCGTGGAATCTGGGGCCAACGTCCTGACTTTC. This codes for CASSFVESGANVLTF. The whole variable domain, filled in from reference TRBV27 and TRBJ2-6, reads EAQVTQNPRYLITVTGKKLTVTCSQNMNHEYMSWYRQDPGLGLRQIYYSMNVEVTDKGDVPEGYKVSRKEKRNFPLILESPSPNQTSLYFCASSFVESGANVLTFGAGSRLTVL.